This T cell receptor beta chain was recovered during a study of CD8+CD57+ T cells in acquired aplastic anemia. About the study: The mean DNA yield obtained from sorted CD4+ and CD8+ cells came to approximately 3 ug. Study-wide findings and caveats: Roughly 27 shared CD8+ CDR3s appeared highly expressed within patients' immunodominant clones.

Only patients with CD8+CD57+ cell expansion on flow cytometry were chosen for sequencing. Severe acquired aplastic anemia was diagnosed in all patients. For CDR3 and TCR beta VDJ profiling, genomic DNA was the template used. TCRdb called the reads again in MiXCR, with one record for every CDR3 protein. The sample includes 150,000 to 200,000 distinct CDR3 sequences, about 45% of them seen just once. This clonotype has ten or more counts. The antigen is not known. Germline CDR1 is SGHRS and CDR2 is YFSETQ. V was pared by 5 bases and J by 0 bases, with 9 bases between. The CDR3 runs to 14 residues. The sequence was collected from a human donor with aplastic anemia. The rearrangement uses TRBV5-1 and TRBJ2-1; D possibly corresponds to TRBD1 (5 bases). Sequencing used sorted CD4+, CD8+, or CD8+CD57+ T cells (not recorded which) from PBMCs. DNA for the CDR3: TGCGCCAGCAGGGACAAGAGCTCCTACAATGAGCAGTTCTTC. This gives the protein CASRDKSSYNEQFF.